Below, 16 T cell receptor beta chains from the same sample are listed, as sequenced in a study of T cells expressing NK-cell markers. No DNA is given; TCRdb re-called the 5' RACE reads and lists each CDR3 protein once. Its listing shows 400,000 to 500,000 distinct CDR3 sequences. The sequencing sample was made of blood T cells: a sorted CD56 or NKG2C T cell subset, CD4+ or CD8+ T cells, or bulk PBMC T cells (not recorded which). These receptor sequences come from a woman aged 18 to 69 in good health.

The chain joins TRBV20-1 to TRBJ2-3; TCRdb proposes TRBD2, but this gene call is untestable without DNA. CDR3 length: 14 residues. Germline CDR1 DFQATT, CDR2 SNEGSKA (reference sequence). The CDR3 protein is CSAGPPVEGDTQYF.

The chain links TRBV7-9 to TRBJ2-6. Germline lookup yields CDR1 SEHNR and CDR2 FQNEAQ (reference sequence). The CDR3 is 16 residues long. The CDR3 sequence is CASSPSGISGANVLTF.

The chain recombines TRBV20-1 with TRBJ2-7; the D call from TCRdb, TRBD2, cannot be confirmed without DNA. CDR3 length: 14 amino acids. CDR1 and CDR2 (germline): DFQATT, SNEGSKA (reference sequence). CDR3 amino acids: CSARDVAGAYEQYF.

The V and J genes are TRBV6-5 and TRBJ2-1; the TRBD2 assignment by TCRdb is unverifiable without DNA. From germline, CDR1 is MNHEY and CDR2 SVGAGI. There are 15 residues in the CDR3. The CDR3 protein is CASSFRGLAGNEQFF.

The chain combines TRBV10-3 with TRBJ2-7; the TCRdb D gene call, TRBD1, has no DNA to confirm it. CDR3 length: 14 residues. CDR1 and CDR2 from the germline V gene are ENHRY and SYGVKD. The CDR3 loop reads CAISGAGPGYEQYF.

The rearrangement links TRBV13 to TRBJ1-1. Germline CDR1 reads PRHDT; CDR2 reads FYEKMQ (reference sequence). The CDR3 spans 14 residues. CDR3 loop: CASSYPRGPTEAFF.

The chain couples TRBV12-3 or TRBV12-4 to TRBJ2-5; TCRdb returns TRBD2, unconfirmable since there is no DNA. There are 14 residues in the CDR3. CDR3 protein: CASSSAGGRLTQYF.

The V and J genes are TRBV20-1 and TRBJ1-3; TCRdb's D call, TRBD1, is unchecked because there is no DNA. There are 15 residues in the CDR3. Per the germline V gene, CDR1 is DFQATT and CDR2 is SNEGSKA (reference sequence). This chain's CDR3 is CSARPTGSTGNTIYF.

The gene calls are TRBV7-2 and TRBJ1-2; TCRdb selects TRBD1, and the lack of DNA leaves this call unchecked. Germline CDR1 SGHTA, CDR2 FQGNSA. The CDR3 runs 15 residues. The CDR3 spells CASTQRTGKGEGYTF.

This chain links TRBV15 with TRBJ2-3; TCRdb's D call, TRBD2, is unchecked because there is no DNA. Germline values: CDR1 LNHNV, CDR2 YYDKDF (reference sequence). This CDR3 has 19 amino acids. This CDR3 reads CATSTGLAGVGTSTDTQYF.

The rearrangement uses TRBV12-3 or TRBV12-4 and TRBJ2-2; lacking DNA, the TRBD1 call made by TCRdb goes unchecked. CDR3 size: 15 residues. The chain's CDR3 is CASSDREDYTGELFF.

The genes are TRBV6-5 and TRBJ2-3; TCRdb lists TRBD1, though no DNA is available to test this call. This CDR3 is built from 15 residues. In germline, CDR1 is MNHEY, CDR2 SVGAGI. The CDR3 protein is CASSYSIQGPDTQYF.

This chain links TRBV7-3 with TRBJ2-3; checking the TCRdb D call of TRBD1 is not possible without DNA. Germline V CDR1 and CDR2: SGHTA, FQGTGA. This CDR3 comprises 14 residues. CDR3: CASSLGGASDTQYF.

The chain uses TRBV13 and TRBJ2-5; TCRdb picks TRBD2, but there is no DNA to check that call. The CDR3 loop spans 14 amino acids. Germline lookup yields CDR1 PRHDT and CDR2 FYEKMQ (reference sequence). The CDR3 sequence: CASSLGPEEETQYF.

The V gene is TRBV11-2, the J gene TRBJ1-2; TCRdb lists TRBD1, though no DNA is available to test this call. The CDR3 contains 16 residues. Germline V gene lookup returns CDR1 SGHAT and CDR2 FQNNGV. This CDR3 is CASSFRQPLPNYGYTF.

The V call is TRBV9, the J call TRBJ1-5; the D call from TCRdb, TRBD1, cannot be confirmed without DNA. This CDR3 is 16 amino acids long. From germline, CDR1 is SGDLS and CDR2 YYNGEE. CDR3: CASSVTRVVGNQPQHF.